This T cell receptor beta chain appears in the sequencing data of a study of cytomegalovirus exposure and HLA in healthy donors. Study-level information: Earlier sequencing of about 179 million T cells yielded around 100 million unique TCR beta sequences. HLA-typed donors contributed 65 million to 95 million unique TCRs, which were held in an early data release. Study outcomes and limitations: Within an earlier analysis, most TCR beta V segments proved productive either about 90% or about 30% of the time.

A remark on this clone: Its antigen is currently unknown.

The PCR contained 60 Vbeta and 13 Jbeta primers. Sequencing used immunoSEQ multiplex PCR; TCRdb keeps in-frame clones, though not all of them. The table shows about 69,000 clones, with around 68% occurring only once. The source of this sequence is a woman in her twenties or thirties in good health and CMV-seronegative. Material: PBMCs.

The CDR3 DNA sequence: TGTGCCAGCAGCCAAGATTTCAGACAAACCCTCAATGAGCAGTTCTTC. Translated, it gives CASSQDFRQTLNEQFF. The V gene is TRBV4-2, the J gene TRBJ2-1, with D hard to call. The germline V gene encodes CDR1 LGHNA and CDR2 YNFKEQ. V was trimmed by 0 bases and J by 6 bases, leaving 15 bases between them. The CDR3 sequence is 16 residues long.